One sample yielded the 27 T cell receptor beta chains listed below, sequenced in a study of cytomegalovirus exposure and HLA in healthy donors. PCR employed 60 Vbeta and 13 Jbeta primers. TCRdb's copy holds only in-frame clones and misses some; the assay was immunoSEQ multiplex PCR. The sample has some 76,000 clones. Sequenced material: PBMCs. These receptors originate from a female donor in good health and CMV-seropositive.

The V and J genes are TRBV6-5 and TRBJ2-3; no definite D call. The CDR3 is 15 residues long. Trimming removed 0 bases at V and 3 bases at J, with 10 bases between. Germline values: CDR1 MNHEY, CDR2 SVGAGI. This CDR3 is CASSYSYLETDTQYF. The CDR3 bases are TGTGCCAGCAGTTACTCCTACCTAGAAACAGATACGCAGTATTTT.

V gene TRBV5-3 combines with J gene TRBJ2-3; 8 bases fit TRBD1. TRBV5-3 is known as an ORF, though its function is uncertain. V gave up 4 bases and J gave up 0 bases; unmatched junction bases: 4. This CDR3 region has 15 residues. The chain's CDR3 is CARSADRVSTDTQYF. DNA of the CDR3: TGTGCCAGAAGCGCGGACAGGGTTAGCACAGATACGCAGTATTTT.

The V and J genes are TRBV7-6 and TRBJ1-4; 7 bases align to TRBD1. In germline, CDR1 is SGHVS, CDR2 FNYEAQ. CDR3 length equals 15 residues. The V gene end was trimmed by 4 bases and the J gene end by 3 bases; junction bases not matched to a gene: 5. The CDR3 loop reads CASSSQQGANEKLFF. The CDR3 DNA sequence: TGTGCCAGCAGCTCCCAGCAGGGGGCTAATGAAAAACTGTTTTTT.

V usage is TRBV10-1 and J usage is TRBJ2-2, with TRBD1 identical over 7 bases. Germline V gene sequence: CDR1 WNHNN, CDR2 SYGVQD (reference sequence). The trim removed 7 bases at V and 12 bases at J, leaving 8 bases unmatched. There are 12 residues in the CDR3. The CDR3 reads CASTAGDSKLFF. The CDR3 nucleotides are TGCGCCAGCACCGCTGGGGACAGTAAGCTGTTTTTT.

CDR3 sequence reads: CASSQELAGGAYEQYF. Written as DNA, the CDR3 is TGCGCCAGCAGCCAAGAATTGGCAGGAGGGGCCTACGAGCAGTACTTC. The chain carries TRBV4-3 and TRBJ2-5; TRBD2 might be the D (6 bases). The DNA end is a closer match to TRBJ2-7, so the J assignment may be wrong. CDR1 and CDR2 (germline): LGHNA, YSLEER. The CDR3 has 16 amino acids.

The chain carries TRBV7-9 and TRBJ2-1; 8 bases fit TRBD1. The CDR3 extends over 14 amino acids. Trimming took 5 bases from V and 5 from J; bases not matched to a gene: 5. Germline V CDR1 and CDR2: SEHNR, FQNEAQ (reference sequence). DNA for the CDR3: TGTGCCAGCAGCCCACAGACAGGGGACAATGAGCAGTTCTTC. Translation gives CASSPQTGDNEQFF. The full variable domain, its missing parts supplied by reference TRBV7-9 and TRBJ2-1, is DTGVSQNPRHKITKRGQNVTFRCDPISEHNRLYWYRQTLGQGPEFLTYFQNEAQLEKSRLLSDRFSAERPKGSFSTLEIQRTEQGDSAMYLCASSPQTGDNEQFFGPGTRLTVL.

This chain connects TRBV10-1 to TRBJ1-2; 7 bases are a match to TRBD1. CDR1 and CDR2 (germline): WNHNN, SYGVQD (reference sequence). The CDR3 runs to 18 residues. V trimming: 3 bases; J trimming: 3 bases; junction bases outside the gene matches: 16. CDR3: CASSDLGLGQHNHYGYTF. The CDR3 DNA follows: TGCGCCAGCAGTGATCTAGGACTGGGACAGCACAACCACTATGGCTACACCTTC.

The J gene is TRBJ2-7, the V gene TRBV2; D perhaps matches TRBD1 (6 bases). This CDR3 comprises 15 residues. Per germline, CDR1 SNHLY and CDR2 FYNNEI. Trimming removed 0 bases from V and 4 bases from J, with 13 bases in between. The DNA of the CDR3 is TGTGCCAGCAGTGAAGCGGGTAGGGGGATGTACGAGCAGTACTTC. This encodes CASSEAGRGMYEQYF.

The chain employs TRBV28 and TRBJ1-6; 7 bases match TRBD1. Germline V gene data show CDR1 as MDHEN and CDR2 as SYDVKM. Germline trimming cut 3 bases from V and 7 bases from J; bases unmatched to any gene: 6. The length of the CDR3 is 15 residues. The CDR3 reads CASSFDRAQNSPLHF. Written as DNA, the CDR3 is TGTGCCAGCAGTTTCGACAGGGCCCAAAATTCACCCCTCCACTTT.

The V gene is TRBV2, the J gene TRBJ2-2; D might be TRBD1 (6 bases). The CDR3 is 15 residues long. CDR1 is SNHLY, CDR2 FYNNEI, per germline. With 6 bases removed from V and 1 base from J, the gap between germline ends came to 12 bases. The CDR3 DNA sequence: TGTGCCAGCAGAGGACAGTTGGTGAACACCGGGGAGCTGTTTTTT. This gives the protein CASRGQLVNTGELFF.

CDR3 DNA: TGTGCCAGCTCACCCCAGGACAGGACGGACACCGGGGAGCTGTTTTTT. This gives the protein CASSPQDRTDTGELFF. V usage is TRBV18 and J usage is TRBJ2-2; 7 bases fit TRBD1. The CDR3 loop spans 16 amino acids. CDR1 is KGHSH and CDR2 is LQKENI in the germline V gene. Trimming at V came to 3 bases and at J to 3 bases, leaving 7 bases not matched to a gene.

CDR3 sequence (DNA): TGCGCCAGCAGCCAAGATTATCGGGGGGGCCGGAATGAGCAGTTCTTC. It codes for CASSQDYRGGRNEQFF. V is TRBV4-3 and J is TRBJ2-1, with 8 nucleotides matching TRBD2. The CDR3 runs to 16 residues. Germline assignment: CDR1 LGHNA and CDR2 YSLEER. V was pared by 0 bases and J by 7 bases, with 8 bases of the junction left unmatched.

The V gene is TRBV19, the J gene TRBJ2-2, with 11 bases that match TRBD1. The CDR3 is 16 residues long. V lost 5 bases and J lost 5; bases outside the gene matches: 7. CDR1 LNHDA and CDR2 SQIVND come from the germline V gene (reference sequence). The CDR3 sequence is CASSREDRGLTGELFF. Written as DNA, the CDR3 is TGTGCCAGTAGTCGAGAGGACAGGGGGCTTACCGGGGAGCTGTTTTTT.

The chain combines TRBV5-1 with TRBJ2-6; TRBD1 matches at 10 bases. Unmatched junction bases numbered 8, after V lost 4 bases and J lost 4 bases. The germline V gene encodes CDR1 SGHRS and CDR2 YFSETQ. The CDR3 is made up of 17 amino acids. The CDR3 loop reads CASSLTGGAVGANVLTF. In DNA, the CDR3 is TGCGCCAGCAGCCTGACAGGGGGCGCGGTAGGGGCCAACGTCCTGACTTTC.

This chain uses TRBV15 with TRBJ2-7, with a tentative D call TRBD1 (7 bases). This CDR3 contains 16 residues. Germline CDR1 LNHNV, CDR2 YYDKDF (reference sequence). The V end was cut by 2 bases, the J end by 2 bases, with 16 bases between. The chain's CDR3 is CATSRLALGQAYEQYF. The CDR3, as DNA: TGTGCCACCAGCAGACTAGCGCTTGGACAGGCCTACGAGCAGTACTTC.

J is TRBJ1-2 and V is TRBV5-4; a weak D match, TRBD1 (6 bases). The germline V and J ends were trimmed by 3 bases and 4 bases, with 10 bases remaining between them. The germline V gene has CDR1 SGHNT and CDR2 YYREEE (reference sequence). The CDR3 is 13 amino acids. The CDR3 here is CASSSPDSYGYTF. The CDR3 DNA sequence: TGTGCCAGCAGCTCCCCGGACAGCTATGGCTACACCTTC.

The chain combines TRBV19 with TRBJ2-1; tentative D call: TRBD2 (5 bases). Looked up from germline, CDR1 is LNHDA and CDR2 is SQIVND (reference sequence). This CDR3 is 18 amino acids long. Trimming pared 4 bases from V and 3 bases from J, leaving 22 bases between. The CDR3, as DNA: TGTGCCAGTAGTAAAGCACCTAGCCGGGTACCAAACTACAATGAGCAGTTCTTC. It yields the protein CASSKAPSRVPNYNEQFF.

The CDR3 bases are TGTGCCAGCAGTTTCCGCGGGAGCTACGAGCAGTACTTC. Its translation: CASSFRGSYEQYF. The V call is TRBV6-5, the J call TRBJ2-7; 7 nucleotides agree with TRBD2. J was trimmed by 3 bases and V by 4 bases; bases with no gene match: 3. The CDR3 has 13 residues. Germline V CDR1 and CDR2: MNHEY, SVGAGI.

This chain joins TRBV7-9 and TRBJ1-1, with 8 bases fitting TRBD1. This CDR3 is 14 amino acids long. Germline trimming cut 4 bases from V and 1 base from J; bases unmatched to any gene: 2. CDR1 and CDR2 from the germline V gene are SEHNR and FQNEAQ (reference sequence). CDR3 amino acids: CASSYGTGNTEAFF. The CDR3 DNA follows: TGTGCCAGCAGCTACGGGACAGGGAACACTGAAGCTTTCTTT.

DNA for the CDR3: TGCGCCAGCAGTCAAGGGAAGGGGGTACCCTACGAGCAGTACTTC. This codes for CASSQGKGVPYEQYF. V gene TRBV23-1 combines with J gene TRBJ2-7; a weak D match, TRBD1 (6 bases). TRBV23-1 is placed among ORFs of uncertain function. This CDR3 comprises 15 residues. Trimming shortened V by 2 bases and J by 2 bases, and 13 bases separated the two germline ends.

J is TRBJ1-2 and V is TRBV30; D unclear. The V gene lost 6 bases and the J gene lost 4 bases, with 12 bases spanning the gap. This CDR3 has 12 residues. CDR1 GTSNPN and CDR2 SVGIG come from the germline V gene (reference sequence). The CDR3, as DNA: TGTGCCTGTCCCGGGAGGAGCTATGGCTACACCTTC. Protein: CACPGRSYGYTF.

The chain is built from TRBV18 and TRBJ2-1; 7 bases map to TRBD2. Germline CDR1 reads KGHSH; CDR2 reads LQKENI. The CDR3 has 18 amino acids. Losses at the gene ends were 3 bases for V and 8 bases for J; bases not matched to a gene: 19. The CDR3 nucleotides are TGTGCCAGCTCACCCCCGGGTGCGGGAGTTGGAACTTACCATGAGCAGTTCTTC. This encodes CASSPPGAGVGTYHEQFF.

V and J are TRBV6-1 and TRBJ2-1; 11 bases are shared with TRBD2. The CDR3 is 15 residues long. The V segment lost 8 bases and the J segment 6 bases; nucleotides outside the gene matches: 9. The germline CDR1 and CDR2 sequences are MNHNS and SASEGT. In DNA form, the CDR3 reads TGTGCCAGCGGGGGGACTAGCGGAAGCAGCAATGAGCAGTTCTTC. The encoded protein is CASGGTSGSSNEQFF.

The chain's CDR3 is CASSAYGTGIGNTIYF. The CDR3 DNA reads as TGTGCCAGTAGTGCCTACGGGACAGGGATTGGAAACACCATATATTTT. V usage is TRBV19 and J usage is TRBJ1-3; the match to TRBD1 covers 9 bases. V dropped 5 bases and J dropped 3; count of bases not matched to a gene: 8. CDR3 length: 16 amino acids. Looked up from germline, CDR1 is LNHDA and CDR2 is SQIVND (reference sequence).

The J gene is TRBJ2-3, the V gene TRBV2; TRBD1 matches 11 bases. V shed 8 bases, J shed 4 bases, and the junction held 2 bases outside the gene matches. Germline lookup yields CDR1 SNHLY and CDR2 FYNNEI. The CDR3 consists of 13 residues. The CDR3 loop is CASGDRGADTQYF. CDR3 DNA sequence: TGTGCCAGCGGGGACAGGGGGGCAGATACGCAGTATTTT.

CDR3 nucleotides: TGCGCCAGCAGCCGGGGTAGCGGGGGGGAGGCAGATACGCAGTATTTT. Translating gives CASSRGSGGEADTQYF. This rearrangement joins TRBV4-3 to TRBJ2-3; 11 positions agree with TRBD2. The germline gives CDR1 LGHNA, CDR2 YSLEER. Losses at the gene ends were 4 bases for V and 4 bases for J; bases not matched to a gene: 7. This CDR3 contains 16 residues.

As regards this clone: Other DNA sequences of this sample code for an identical CDR3. DNA of the CDR3: TGTGCCAGCAGTGTAACAGGGGGAAACACTGAAGCTTTCTTT. It specifies CASSVTGGNTEAFF. V usage is TRBV25-1 and J usage is TRBJ1-1; TRBD1 aligns across 8 bases. This CDR3 is 14 amino acids long. Unmatched junction bases numbered 3, after V lost 4 bases and J lost 2 bases. Germline V lookup: CDR1 MGHDK, CDR2 SYGVNS. Filled out from reference TRBV25-1 and TRBJ1-1, the complete variable domain reads EADIYQTPRYLVIGTGKKITLECSQTMGHDKMYWYQQDPGMELHLIHYSYGVNSTEKGDLSSESTVSRIRTEHFPLTLESARPSHTSQYLCASSVTGGNTEAFFGQGTRLTVV.